This T cell receptor (beta chain) was documented in a study of T-cell reconstitution after alpha-beta-depleted transplantation in children. General study findings and limits: T-cell counts and diversity at one year post-transplant came mainly from newly produced T cells.

This clonotype was found many times. The antigen is unknown. Preparation of the TCRbeta library involved a method that used unique molecular identifiers. From the PCR reads, TCRdb called clonotypes with MiXCR, one entry per CDR3 protein. The repertoire holds around 300,000 distinct CDR3 sequences, with around 25% as singletons. The CDR3 has 12 amino acids. Deletions cut 8 bases from V and 4 bases from J, with 14 bases between. The germline CDR1 and CDR2 sequences are SQVTM and ANQGSEA. This chain connects TRBV29-1 to TRBJ2-5; no clear D gene. The specimen comprised PBMCs, mostly from graft donor cells, sampled 180 days after TCRalphabeta/CD19-depleted stem cell transplant. This clonotype originated in a male patient aged 10 to 17 who had a stem cell transplant for acute lymphoblastic leukemia, so the T cells may come from the graft donor. The CDR3 nucleotides are TGCAGCTCAAAGATGGGTGGAGAGACCCAGTACTTC. Its protein is CSSKMGGETQYF.